These 28 T cell receptor beta chains were sequenced from one sample in a study of cytomegalovirus exposure and HLA in healthy donors. The primer mix had 60 Vbeta and 13 Jbeta primers. Clones were sequenced by immunoSEQ multiplex PCR, and TCRdb holds only the in-frame ones, with some missing. Altogether 90,000 to 140,000 clones are present, 9.5% to 15% being singletons, with the ten largest covering more than 15%. The sequenced material came from PBMCs. The source of these receptors is a man aged 40-49 years in good health and CMV-seropositive.

The chain combines TRBV15 with TRBJ2-7, with 9 bases lining up with TRBD1. The CDR3 loop spans 13 amino acids. The germline V gene encodes CDR1 LNHNV and CDR2 YYDKDF (reference sequence). The junction had 8 bases not matched to a gene; V was cut back by 8 bases and J by 6 bases. CDR3 region: CATSRDRVGEQYF. The DNA for the CDR3 is TGTGCCACCTCCCGGGACAGGGTTGGCGAGCAGTACTTC.

The chain employs TRBV6-1 and TRBJ1-2, with 9 nucleotides matching TRBD1. The germline V gene has CDR1 MNHNS and CDR2 SASEGT. J lost 5 bases, V lost 3 bases, and 4 bases had no gene match. The CDR3 covers 14 residues. CDR3 DNA sequence: TGTGCCAGCAGTGATACCGGGACAGGGTATGGCTACACCTTC. Protein: CASSDTGTGYGYTF.

The V call is TRBV7-2, the J call TRBJ2-3, with D maybe TRBD2 (6 bases). The CDR3 contains 15 residues. Germline-derived CDR1 and CDR2 are SGHTA and FQGNSA. Trimming cost V 2 bases and J 0 bases, with 9 bases left between them. The CDR3 protein is CASSLSSGSTDTQYF. The CDR3 DNA follows: TGTGCCAGCAGCTTATCCAGCGGGAGCACAGATACGCAGTATTTT.

V is TRBV30 and J is TRBJ2-1; 9 nucleotides agree with TRBD2. CDR3 length equals 13 residues. In germline, CDR1 is GTSNPN, CDR2 SVGIG (reference sequence). With V trimmed by 7 bases and J by 7 bases, 8 bases remained unmatched. In nucleotides, the CDR3 is TGTGCCTTTAAGCGGGAGGTGAGGAATGAGCAGTTCTTC. This gives the protein CAFKREVRNEQFF.

The chain couples TRBV2 to TRBJ1-3; TRBD1 aligns across 7 bases. With V trimmed by 8 bases and J by 4 bases, 11 bases remained unmatched. The germline CDR1 and CDR2 sequences are SNHLY and FYNNEI. The CDR3 loop spans 15 amino acids. The CDR3 loop reads CASGGIQGYGNTIYF. CDR3 in DNA: TGTGCCAGCGGGGGGATACAGGGGTACGGAAACACCATATATTTT.

This clone has more than one count but fewer than ten. CDR3 amino acids: CASSLSPLGTDTQYF. CDR3 bases: TGTGCCAGCAGTTTATCTCCTCTCGGCACAGATACGCAGTATTTT. The chain has TRBV27 and TRBJ2-3; D is uncertain. Germline V gene sequence: CDR1 MNHEY, CDR2 SMNVEV (reference sequence). This CDR3 spans 15 amino acids. V lost 0 bases and J lost 1, with 8 bases in between.

In this sample, this clone turned up a few times. The chain has TRBV27 and TRBJ2-2, with a weak D call TRBD2 (6 bases). From germline, CDR1 is MNHEY and CDR2 SMNVEV (reference sequence). Trimming stripped 9 bases from V and 5 bases from J, with 22 bases between. There are 16 residues in the CDR3. The CDR3 DNA sequence: TGTGCCAGTATACCGGGACTTTCTATTGGTACCGGGGAGCTGTTTTTT. This encodes CASIPGLSIGTGELFF.

This chain links TRBV5-1 with TRBJ2-7; 9 bases are a match to TRBD2. Germline V CDR1 and CDR2: SGHRS, YFSETQ. The CDR3 covers 15 residues. V shed 6 bases and J 3 bases; nucleotides not matched to a gene: 10. The CDR3 region has the DNA TGCGCCAGCAAAACGGCGGGAGGGGGACTCTACGAGCAGTACTTC. Its translation: CASKTAGGGLYEQYF.

The chain employs TRBV29-1 and TRBJ2-2; weak D call: TRBD1 (5 bases). The germline CDR1 and CDR2 sequences are SQVTM and ANQGSEA. V was clipped by 4 bases and J by 6 bases, with 12 bases between them. The CDR3 extends over 13 amino acids. CDR3 residues: CSVVQGGAGELFF. For the CDR3, the DNA is TGCAGCGTTGTCCAGGGTGGGGCCGGGGAGCTGTTTTTT.

The chain joins TRBV27 to TRBJ2-1; D possibly corresponds to TRBD1 (6 bases). The germline CDR1 and CDR2 sequences are MNHEY and SMNVEV (reference sequence). V gave up 1 base and J gave up 9 bases, with 16 bases separating them. The CDR3 runs 15 residues. For the CDR3, the DNA is TGTGCCAGCAGTTTATGGCCAGTCGAAGGGGGTGAGCAGTTCTTC. Translation gives CASSLWPVEGGEQFF.

This chain uses TRBV7-3 with TRBJ2-5, with TRBD2 matching 7 bases. From germline, CDR1 is SGHTA and CDR2 FQGTGA. With V trimmed by 4 bases and J by 5 bases, 4 bases remained unmatched. This CDR3 comprises 13 residues. The chain's CDR3 is CASSSWGGETQYF. CDR3 sequence (DNA): TGTGCCAGCAGCTCCTGGGGGGGGGAGACCCAGTACTTC. Drawing the rest from reference TRBV7-3 and TRBJ2-5, the complete variable domain is GAGVSQTPSNKVTEKGKYVELRCDPISGHTALYWYRQSLGQGPEFLIYFQGTGAADDSGLPNDRFFAVRPEGSVSTLKIQRTERGDSAVYLCASSSWGGETQYFGPGTRLLVL.

This clone came up a few times. The chain carries TRBV27 and TRBJ2-2; TRBD2 aligns across 9 bases. This CDR3 has 16 residues. The germline V gene has CDR1 MNHEY and CDR2 SMNVEV (reference sequence). Trimming cost V 5 bases and J 2 bases; bases outside gene matches: 6. In DNA form, the CDR3 reads TGTGCCAGCAGTACCACAGCGGGAGGCAACACCGGGGAGCTGTTTTTT. This codes for CASSTTAGGNTGELFF.

Concerning this clone: In the same sample, other DNA sequences code for this CDR3. The gene calls are TRBV19 and TRBJ1-5; 8 bases match TRBD1. The CDR3 totals 17 residues. The germline V gene encodes CDR1 LNHDA and CDR2 SQIVND (reference sequence). After removal of 4 bases from V and 6 bases from J, the junction contained 14 bases not matched to a gene. The CDR3 sequence is CASSSSLAGGISQPQHF. For the CDR3, the DNA is TGTGCCAGTAGTAGCTCCCTGGCAGGGGGCATCAGTCAGCCCCAGCATTTT.

This clone showed up just a few times. V gene TRBV2 combines with J gene TRBJ2-1; 11 bases are a match to TRBD2. V was pared by 2 bases and J by 4 bases, with 1 base of the junction left unmatched. This CDR3 is 15 amino acids long. Germline loops: CDR1 SNHLY, CDR2 FYNNEI. CDR3 protein: CASSELAGGYNEQFF. CDR3 nucleotides: TGTGCCAGCAGTGAATTAGCGGGAGGGTACAATGAGCAGTTCTTC.

A few counts support this clone. The chain has TRBV7-2 and TRBJ1-1, with 10 bases identical to TRBD1. The CDR3 totals 17 residues. CDR1 and CDR2 from the germline V gene are SGHTA and FQGNSA. V trimming: 1 base; J trimming: 1 base; junction bases outside the gene matches: 6. The CDR3 bases are TGTGCCAGCAGCTTAGAGTGGACAGGGGGTTCGAACACTGAAGCTTTCTTT. Translating it yields CASSLEWTGGSNTEAFF.

This clone was detected only a few times. The identical CDR3 is also encoded by other nucleotide sequences in the sample. The chain is built from TRBV9 and TRBJ2-2; 7 nucleotides line up with TRBD2. V trimming: 0 bases; J trimming: 4 bases; junction bases outside the gene matches: 0. Germline V gene lookup returns CDR1 SGDLS and CDR2 YYNGEE. The CDR3 runs to 14 residues. The CDR3 nucleotides are TGTGCCAGCAGCGTAGGGGGGGGCACCGGGGAGCTGTTTTTT. It translates to CASSVGGGTGELFF.

The chain recombines TRBV4-1 with TRBJ2-3, with 10 positions matching TRBD1. The CDR3 spans 15 residues. The junction had 9 bases not matched to a gene; V was cut back by 7 bases and J by 5 bases. CDR1 is MGHRA, CDR2 YSYEKL, per germline. In DNA, the CDR3 is TGCGCCAGCAACACGCAGGGACAGGGGTTAGATACGCAGTATTTT. Protein: CASNTQGQGLDTQYF.

This clone has more than one count but fewer than ten. This chain connects TRBV10-1 to TRBJ2-3, with 8 bases aligning to TRBD2. This CDR3 has 16 amino acids. Trimming took 0 bases from V and 8 from J; bases not matched to a gene: 10. Germline V gene sequence: CDR1 WNHNN, CDR2 SYGVQD (reference sequence). The CDR3 loop reads CASSESRAGERRTQYF. As DNA, the CDR3 is TGCGCCAGCAGTGAGTCTAGAGCGGGAGAGCGGCGTACGCAGTATTTT.

The chain carries TRBV10-2 and TRBJ2-5; TRBD1 agrees at 9 bases. This CDR3 region has 16 residues. The germline V gene has CDR1 WSHSY and CDR2 SAAADI. The ends lost 2 bases at V and 5 bases at J; junction bases unmatched: 9. CDR3 amino acids: CASSETRQGEWETQYF. For the CDR3, the DNA is TGCGCCAGCAGTGAGACACGACAGGGGGAGTGGGAGACCCAGTACTTC.

The chain links TRBV25-1 to TRBJ1-1; 8 nucleotides line up with TRBD1. There are 15 residues in the CDR3. Germline V gene lookup returns CDR1 MGHDK and CDR2 SYGVNS. V was pared by 3 bases and J by 5 bases, with 8 bases of the junction left unmatched. The CDR3 bases are TGTGCCAGCAGTGATACTCATACAGGGGGTACTGAAGCTTTCTTT. It codes for CASSDTHTGGTEAFF.

This clone appeared once. The V call is TRBV6-5, the J call TRBJ1-2; D remains ambiguous. CDR1 and CDR2 (germline): MNHEY, SVGAGI. V lost 5 bases to trimming and J lost 4 bases, with 8 bases between them. The CDR3 is 12 amino acids. CDR3 loop: CASSEQSYGYTF. The CDR3 DNA sequence: TGTGCCAGCAGTGAACAGAGCTATGGCTACACCTTC.

The chain uses TRBV6-1 and TRBJ1-4, with TRBD1 matching 8 bases. The CDR3 consists of 14 residues. Germline V lookup: CDR1 MNHNS, CDR2 SASEGT. Germline trimming cut 4 bases from V and 8 bases from J; bases unmatched to any gene: 6. In DNA, the CDR3 is TGTGCCAGCAGTGTCCAGGGGGCCTGGGAAAAACTGTTTTTT. This translates into CASSVQGAWEKLFF.

The rearrangement joins TRBV6-1 to TRBJ2-2; TRBD2 matches at 8 bases. The ends lost 5 bases at V and 6 bases at J; junction bases unmatched: 2. The CDR3 sequence is 13 residues long. Germline loops: CDR1 MNHNS, CDR2 SASEGT. The CDR3 spells CASSLLAAGELFF. CDR3 DNA: TGTGCCAGCAGTCTACTAGCGGCCGGGGAGCTGTTTTTT.

This clone was detected only a few times. The V call is TRBV28, the J call TRBJ2-1; TRBD2 aligns across 9 bases. The CDR3 is made up of 15 amino acids. CDR1 is MDHEN, CDR2 SYDVKM, per germline. With V trimmed by 4 bases and J by 7 bases, 8 bases remained unmatched. The CDR3 nucleotides are TGTGCCAGCAGTTCCCTCGCGGGAGGGGTAAATGAGCAGTTCTTC. Protein: CASSSLAGGVNEQFF.

The gene calls are TRBV10-3 and TRBJ2-2; TRBD1 is a possible D gene (6 bases). This CDR3 has 15 residues. CDR1 is ENHRY and CDR2 is SYGVKD in the germline V gene. The CDR3 loop reads CATSRGSVGTGELFF. CDR3 DNA sequence: TGTGCTACATCAAGGGGGAGCGTGGGTACCGGGGAGCTGTTTTTT.

CDR3 sequence: CASSQDGLSSTDTQYF. The CDR3 bases are TGTGCCAGCAGCCAGGACGGACTATCTAGCACAGATACGCAGTATTTT. The chain carries TRBV5-4 and TRBJ2-3, with D possibly TRBD2 on 6 matching bases. CDR3 length: 16 residues. V lost 4 bases and J lost 0, with 15 bases in between. Per the germline V gene, CDR1 is SGHNT and CDR2 is YYREEE (reference sequence).

This clone was picked up a small number of times. This chain connects TRBV19 to TRBJ2-1; 11 bases line up with TRBD2. Germline CDR1 reads LNHDA; CDR2 reads SQIVND (reference sequence). Trimming removed 5 bases from V and 7 bases from J; junction bases left unmatched: 7. The CDR3 covers 15 residues. The CDR3 bases are TGTGCCAGTAGTGGCGGGACTAGCGGCGGGAATGAGCAGTTCTTC. Amino acid sequence: CASSGGTSGGNEQFF.

The chain has TRBV5-1 and TRBJ2-7, with D possibly matching TRBD2 (6 bases). V was shortened by 4 bases and J by 3 bases, with 14 bases between the two germline ends. This CDR3 has 14 amino acids. CDR1 and CDR2 from the germline V gene are SGHRS and YFSETQ. The CDR3 DNA reads TGCGCCAGCAGCCTGCGGGGACGGAACTACGAGCAGTACTTC. This sequence encodes CASSLRGRNYEQYF.